The 14 T cell receptor beta chains below were found in one sample sequenced in a study of blood T cell repertoires in COVID-19. Clones were sequenced by immunoSEQ multiplex PCR, and TCRdb holds only the in-frame ones, with some missing. The sample carries about 300,000 clones, 85% to 90% recorded once. Sequencing was carried out using peripheral blood. The receptors shown here come from a woman between 45 and 65 years old with COVID-19, enrolled during active disease.

V and J are TRBV6-2 or TRBV6-3 and TRBJ2-7, with D perhaps matching TRBD1 (5 bases). Trimming stripped 5 bases from V and 3 bases from J, with 14 bases between. The CDR3 is made up of 14 amino acids. Germline loops: CDR1 MNHEY, CDR2 SVGEGT. CDR3 in DNA: TGTGCCAGCAGTCTTGACCCGACAGTCTACGAGCAGTACTTC. This codes for CASSLDPTVYEQYF.

The chain has TRBV3-1 (or the pseudogene TRBV3-2) and TRBJ2-7; 9 positions match TRBD1. From germline, CDR1 is LGHDT and CDR2 YNNKEL (reference sequence). The CDR3 is made up of 14 amino acids. V lost 4 bases to trimming and J lost 5 bases; unmatched junction nucleotides: 6. The chain's CDR3 is CASSPNRGRDEQYF. DNA of the CDR3: TGTGCCAGCAGCCCGAACAGGGGGCGTGACGAGCAGTACTTC.

J is TRBJ1-4 and V is TRBV6-5; the match to TRBD1 covers 8 bases. The V and J ends lost 5 bases and 6 bases, in that order; junction bases with no gene match: 8. The CDR3 is made up of 15 amino acids. The V gene's germline CDR1 is MNHEY and CDR2 SVGAGI. In nucleotides, the CDR3 is TGTGCCAGCAGTAAATACGACAGGGGTGATGAAAAACTGTTTTTT. It translates to CASSKYDRGDEKLFF.

V usage is TRBV7-2 and J usage is TRBJ1-3; 8 bases are a match to TRBD1. V shed 6 bases and J 4 bases; nucleotides not matched to a gene: 2. Per germline, CDR1 SGHTA and CDR2 FQGNSA. The CDR3 sequence is 13 residues long. This chain's CDR3 is CASSRDRGNTIYF. The CDR3 DNA follows: TGTGCCAGCAGTCGGGACAGGGGAAACACCATATATTTT. Combining the CDR3 with reference TRBV7-2 and TRBJ1-3 gives the whole variable domain GAGVSQSPSNKVTEKGKDVELRCDPISGHTALYWYRQSLGQGLEFLIYFQGNSAPDKSGLPSDRFSAERTGGSVSTLTIQRTQQEDSAVYLCASSRDRGNTIYFGEGSWLTVV.

This chain uses TRBV29-1 with TRBJ2-7; perhaps TRBD2 as D (13 bases). The CDR3 extends over 20 amino acids. Germline CDR1 is SQVTM and CDR2 is ANQGSEA. Trimming stripped 7 bases from V and 5 bases from J, with 39 bases between. The DNA for the CDR3 is TGCAGCGCCCGGGACAGGGGGCCCCTGACTAGCGGGAGGAGTAAAGACGAGCAGTACTTC. Translated: CSARDRGPLTSGRSKDEQYF.

This clone was seen only once. V and J are TRBV4-1 and TRBJ2-5, with D maybe TRBD2 (7 bases). Germline V gives CDR1 MGHRA, CDR2 YSYEKL. Trimming left V 4 bases short and J 3 bases short, with 18 bases between. The CDR3 has 16 amino acids. The CDR3 bases are TGCGCCAGCAGCCTAACTCCGCGGGGGCTGGAAGAGACCCAGTACTTC. Protein product: CASSLTPRGLEETQYF.

The chain is built from TRBV5-1 and TRBJ1-1; D remains ambiguous. This CDR3 comprises 13 residues. Trimming pared 4 bases from V and 9 bases from J, leaving 16 bases between. Germline CDR1 SGHRS, CDR2 YFSETQ. The CDR3 loop reads CASSLREVEKAFF. CDR3 nucleotides: TGCGCCAGCAGCCTCAGAGAGGTTGAGAAAGCTTTCTTT. Full variable domain (missing parts from reference TRBV5-1 and TRBJ1-1): KAGVTQTPRYLIKTRGQQVTLSCSPISGHRSVSWYQQTPGQGLQFLFEYFSETQRNKGNFPGRFSGRQFSNSRSEMNVSTLELGDSALYLCASSLREVEKAFFGQGTRLTVV.

The J gene is TRBJ2-1, the V gene TRBV6-5, with D possibly matching TRBD1 (5 bases). V was clipped by 7 bases and J by 9 bases, with 16 bases between them. The CDR3 covers 13 residues. Germline CDR1 and CDR2: MNHEY and SVGAGI. DNA of the CDR3: TGTGCCAGCAAGGGGATGAGCGTTGGTGAGCAGTTCTTC. Amino acid sequence: CASKGMSVGEQFF.

The chain employs TRBV4-3 and TRBJ1-1, with 9 bases matching TRBD1. The length of the CDR3 is 17 residues. Germline loops: CDR1 LGHNA, CDR2 YSLEER. V lost 0 bases and J lost 5; bases outside the gene matches: 10. The CDR3 coding sequence is TGCGCCAGCAGCCAAGATGGCTGGGGACAGGGAGATACTGAAGCTTTCTTT. Translation: CASSQDGWGQGDTEAFF.

The CDR3 loop is CAIKKRELVADTQYF. The CDR3 DNA follows: TGTGCCATCAAAAAGCGGGAGTTGGTGGCAGATACGCAGTATTTT. The chain joins TRBV7-9 to TRBJ2-3; 8 nucleotides line up with TRBD2. Trimming took 10 bases from V and 4 from J; bases not matched to a gene: 13. The CDR3 has 15 residues. CDR1 is SEHNR and CDR2 is FQNEAQ in the germline V gene (reference sequence).

This sequence joins TRBV14 and TRBJ2-3, with TRBD1 identical over 9 bases. Per germline, CDR1 SGHDN and CDR2 FVKESK. This CDR3 contains 16 residues. J gave up 0 bases and V 4 bases, and 5 bases lay outside the gene matches. The CDR3 here is CASSRNRGLSTDTQYF. In nucleotides, the CDR3 is TGTGCCAGCAGCCGCAACAGGGGGCTTAGCACAGATACGCAGTATTTT.

This chain joins TRBV6-2 or TRBV6-3 and TRBJ1-1, with 7 bases that match TRBD1. V lost 2 bases to trimming and J lost 4 bases; unmatched junction nucleotides: 4. The CDR3 is 14 residues long. Looked up from germline, CDR1 is MNHEY and CDR2 is SVGEGT. The CDR3 DNA sequence: TGTGCCAGCAGTTACGCGACAGGGACCACTGAAGCTTTCTTT. Amino acid sequence: CASSYATGTTEAFF.

This clone is a singleton in its sample. V usage is TRBV4-1 and J usage is TRBJ1-6; D not certain. V lost 1 base and J lost 1, with 11 bases in between. CDR1 and CDR2 (germline): MGHRA, YSYEKL. The CDR3 is 17 residues long. Here the CDR3 DNA reads TGCGCCAGCAGCCAAGCCTTGCCGAGGTCCTATAATTCACCCCTCCACTTT. Translation: CASSQALPRSYNSPLHF.

The gene calls are TRBV2 and TRBJ2-3; 15 bases line up with TRBD2. The CDR3 has 18 residues. Losses at the gene ends were 6 bases for V and 0 bases for J; bases not matched to a gene: 7. Germline V CDR1 and CDR2: SNHLY, FYNNEI. The CDR3, as DNA: TGTGCCAGCAGCCGGACTAGCGGGAGGGCCCTTAGCACAGATACGCAGTATTTT. It is translated as CASSRTSGRALSTDTQYF.